These 7 T cell receptor beta chains originate from one sample sequenced in a study of blood T cell repertoires in COVID-19. TCRdb keeps only in-frame clones here, not all; method: immunoSEQ multiplex PCR. Of 260,000 or so clones listed, roughly 87% are singletons. The sequenced material came from PBMCs or T cells enriched from blood (not recorded which). The receptor source for this set is a woman under 40 with acute COVID-19.

The CDR3 region is CASSIADQPQHF. In nucleotides, the CDR3 is TGTGCCAGTAGCATCGCAGATCAGCCCCAGCATTTT. The genes are TRBV19 and TRBJ1-5; D is uncertain. The CDR3 length is 12 residues. The V and J ends lost 6 bases and 5 bases respectively, with 8 bases between them. Germline CDR1 and CDR2: LNHDA and SQIVND (reference sequence).

This clone was seen just once. The chain recombines TRBV5-1 with TRBJ2-7, with TRBD2 as a possible D gene (6 bases). The CDR3 is 15 amino acids. Germline CDR1 and CDR2: SGHRS and YFSETQ. Trimming took 4 bases from V and 2 from J, leaving 16 bases between them. The CDR3 region has the DNA TGCGCCAGCAGCACCGCCGGGACTCCTGCCTACGAGCAGTACTTC. Its protein product is CASSTAGTPAYEQYF.

The rearrangement links TRBV7-9 to TRBJ2-7; the match to TRBD1 covers 9 bases. CDR3 length equals 14 residues. Germline V lookup: CDR1 SEHNR, CDR2 FQNEAQ (reference sequence). Trimming removed 5 bases from V and 11 bases from J; junction bases left unmatched: 13. The CDR3, as DNA: TGTGCCAGCAGCCCCCGGGACAGGGAGGCCCTGGAGTACTTC. Encoded protein: CASSPRDREALEYF.

The chain carries TRBV11-2 and TRBJ2-7; D remains ambiguous. CDR3 length: 16 amino acids. The ends were cut back, 2 bases at V and 2 bases at J, with 16 bases in the middle. Germline loops: CDR1 SGHAT, CDR2 FQNNGV. Written as DNA, the CDR3 is TGTGCCAGCAGCTTAAATGGCGGCGGCAGCACCTACGAGCAGTACTTC. Residues: CASSLNGGGSTYEQYF.

The chain recombines TRBV5-1 with TRBJ2-1; possibly TRBD2 for D (6 bases). Per germline, CDR1 SGHRS and CDR2 YFSETQ. This CDR3 comprises 14 residues. V lost 4 bases to trimming and J lost 5 bases, with 13 bases between them. The chain's CDR3 is CASSPTPGDNEQFF. In DNA, the CDR3 is TGCGCCAGCAGCCCCACCCCGGGGGACAATGAGCAGTTCTTC.

This chain connects TRBV6-2 or TRBV6-3 to TRBJ1-5; 10 bases match TRBD1. CDR1 is MNHEY, CDR2 SVGEGT, per germline. With 2 bases clipped from V and 7 bases from J, the junction kept 2 bases outside the gene matches. The length of the CDR3 is 14 residues. As DNA, the CDR3 is TGTGCCAGCAGTTACCTGACAGGGGGCCAGCCCCAGCATTTT. Its translation: CASSYLTGGQPQHF.

This chain links TRBV4-1 with TRBJ2-3, with a possible D match to TRBD2 (7 bases). V lost 0 bases and J 2 bases, leaving 12 bases between the germline ends. CDR1 and CDR2 (germline): MGHRA, YSYEKL. This CDR3 comprises 16 residues. The CDR3 DNA follows: TGCGCCAGCAGCCAAGATACGGGGGGCTACACAGATACGCAGTATTTT. This encodes CASSQDTGGYTDTQYF.